This paragraph reports one T cell receptor beta chain. No antigen is known for it. Per-base qualities were not stored, and no clone one base away is much larger. The library was made by the immunoSEQ multiplex PCR assay. Sourced from immuneACCESS, this table was stored by TCRdb with only in-frame sequences that have V and J called. A share of the clones is absent; for the studies checked, an unresolved V gene accounts for under half, and the remainder has no known explanation. The sample table contains tens of thousands of clones; only one count was recorded for under 95% of them. Approximately 4.6% of the sample rests with the top ten. Spanning cysteine to phenylalanine, the CDR3 consists of 15 amino acids. The read is trimmed to its CDR3 DNA, 45 bases read in frame from base 1. CDR1 and CDR2 (SGHTA, FQGNSA) derive from the germline V gene. After removal of 1 base from V and 2 bases from J, the junction retains 5 bases not matched to a gene.

The sample originates from a study of T cell changes during pregnancy in multiple sclerosis (dated by TCRdb to the late 2010s). Describing the broader study: The study looked at changes in the T cell repertoire across pregnancy in women with multiple sclerosis.

Source: peripheral blood, taken in the second trimester of pregnancy. Here the chain combines TRBV7-2 and TRBJ2-7, and TRBD1 matches 7 of the central bases. The TCR was taken from a female donor in good health, enrolled as a control in a pregnancy study. This receptor carries the CDR3 CASSLETGSAYEQYF. The nucleotide sequence is given as TGTGCCAGCAGCTTAGAGACAGGGAGTGCCTACGAGCAGTACTTC.